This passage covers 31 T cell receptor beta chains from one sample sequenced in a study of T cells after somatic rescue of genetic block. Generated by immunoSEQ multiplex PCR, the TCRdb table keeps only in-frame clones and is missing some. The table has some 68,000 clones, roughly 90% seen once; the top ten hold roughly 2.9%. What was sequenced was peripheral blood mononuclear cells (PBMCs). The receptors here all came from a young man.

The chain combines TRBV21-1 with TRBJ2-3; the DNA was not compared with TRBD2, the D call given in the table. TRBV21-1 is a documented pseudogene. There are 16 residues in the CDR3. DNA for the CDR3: TGTGCCAGCAGCAAAGCGACTAGCGGAACCACAGATACGCAGTATTTT. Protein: CASSKATSGTTDTQYF.

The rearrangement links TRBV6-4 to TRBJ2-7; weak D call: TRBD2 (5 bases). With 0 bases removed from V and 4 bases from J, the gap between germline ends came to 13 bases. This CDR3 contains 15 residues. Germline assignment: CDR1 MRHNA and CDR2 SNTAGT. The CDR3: CASSDSTGYHYEQYF. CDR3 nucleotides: TGTGCCAGCAGTGACTCGACGGGATATCATTACGAGCAGTACTTC.

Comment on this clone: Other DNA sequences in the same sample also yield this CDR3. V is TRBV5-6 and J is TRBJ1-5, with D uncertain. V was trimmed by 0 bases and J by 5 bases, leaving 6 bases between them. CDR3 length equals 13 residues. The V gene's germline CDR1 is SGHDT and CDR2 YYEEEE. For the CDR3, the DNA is TGTGCCAGCAGCTTGGCCGGTTATCAGCCCCAGCATTTT. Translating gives CASSLAGYQPQHF.

CDR3: CASSIPPGQGPTEAFF. Here the CDR3 DNA reads TGTGCCAGCAGCATTCCCCCGGGACAGGGCCCTACTGAAGCTTTCTTT. The gene calls are TRBV5-6 and TRBJ1-1; 9 bases are shared with TRBD1. CDR3 length: 16 amino acids. In germline, CDR1 is SGHDT, CDR2 YYEEEE. The V and J ends lost 4 bases and 5 bases, in that order; junction bases with no gene match: 12.

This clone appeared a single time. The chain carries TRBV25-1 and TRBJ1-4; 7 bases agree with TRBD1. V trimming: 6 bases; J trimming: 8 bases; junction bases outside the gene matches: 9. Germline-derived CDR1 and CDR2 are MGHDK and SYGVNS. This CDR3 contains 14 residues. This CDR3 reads CASSYDRANEKLFF. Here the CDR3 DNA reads TGTGCCAGCAGCTATGACAGGGCAAACGAAAAACTGTTTTTT. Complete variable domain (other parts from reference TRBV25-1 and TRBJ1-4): EADIYQTPRYLVIGTGKKITLECSQTMGHDKMYWYQQDPGMELHLIHYSYGVNSTEKGDLSSESTVSRIRTEHFPLTLESARPSHTSQYLCASSYDRANEKLFFGSGTQLSVL.

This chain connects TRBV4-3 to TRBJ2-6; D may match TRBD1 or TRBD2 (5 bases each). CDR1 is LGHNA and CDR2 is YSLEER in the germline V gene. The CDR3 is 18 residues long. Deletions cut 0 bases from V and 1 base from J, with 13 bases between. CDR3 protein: CASSQDGSEGSGANVLTF. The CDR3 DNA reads TGCGCCAGCAGCCAAGACGGTTCCGAGGGGTCTGGGGCCAACGTCCTGACTTTC.

The CDR3 coding sequence is TGCGCCAGCAGCTTGTCGACGACCCAGTACTTC. It encodes CASSLSTTQYF. The rearrangement joins TRBV5-1 to TRBJ2-5; D ambiguous. The CDR3 covers 11 residues. Germline V gene lookup returns CDR1 SGHRS and CDR2 YFSETQ. The germline V and J ends were trimmed by 1 base and 7 bases, with 5 bases remaining between them.

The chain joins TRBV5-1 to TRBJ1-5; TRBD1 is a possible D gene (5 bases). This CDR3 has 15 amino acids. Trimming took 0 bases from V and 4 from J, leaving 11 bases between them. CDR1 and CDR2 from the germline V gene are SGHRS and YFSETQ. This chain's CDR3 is CASSLEGQWNQPQHF. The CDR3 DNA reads TGCGCCAGCAGCTTGGAGGGGCAGTGGAATCAGCCCCAGCATTTT.

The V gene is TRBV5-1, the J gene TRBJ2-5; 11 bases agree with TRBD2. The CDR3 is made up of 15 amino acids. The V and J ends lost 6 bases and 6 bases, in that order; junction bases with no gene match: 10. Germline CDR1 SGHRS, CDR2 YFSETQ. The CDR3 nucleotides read TGCGCCAGCACCCCTCTTAGCGGGGGGGCCCAGACCCAGTACTTC. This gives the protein CASTPLSGGAQTQYF.

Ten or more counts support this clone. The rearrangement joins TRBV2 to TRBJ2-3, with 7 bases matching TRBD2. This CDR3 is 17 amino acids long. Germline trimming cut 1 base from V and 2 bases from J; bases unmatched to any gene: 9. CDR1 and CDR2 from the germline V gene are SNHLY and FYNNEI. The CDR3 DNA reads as TGTGCCAGCAGTGAAGGGCTAGCGGAAACCTACACAGATACGCAGTATTTT. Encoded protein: CASSEGLAETYTDTQYF. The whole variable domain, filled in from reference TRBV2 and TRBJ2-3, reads EPEVTQTPSHQVTQMGQEVILRCVPISNHLYFYWYRQILGQKVEFLVSFYNNEISEKSEIFDDQFSVERPDGSNFTLKIRSTKLEDSAMYFCASSEGLAETYTDTQYFGPGTRLTVL.

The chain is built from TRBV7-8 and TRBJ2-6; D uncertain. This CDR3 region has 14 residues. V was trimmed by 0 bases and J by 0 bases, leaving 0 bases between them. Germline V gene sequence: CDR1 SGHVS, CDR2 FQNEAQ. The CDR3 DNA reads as TGTGCCAGCAGCTTAGCCTCTGGGGCCAACGTCCTGACTTTC. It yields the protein CASSLASGANVLTF.

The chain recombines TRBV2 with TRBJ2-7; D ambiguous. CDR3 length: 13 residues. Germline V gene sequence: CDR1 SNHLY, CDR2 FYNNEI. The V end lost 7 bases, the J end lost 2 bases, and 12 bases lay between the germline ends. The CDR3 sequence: CASTLYSPYEQYF. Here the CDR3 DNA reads TGTGCCAGCACTCTCTATTCCCCCTACGAGCAGTACTTC. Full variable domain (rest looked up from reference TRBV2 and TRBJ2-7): EPEVTQTPSHQVTQMGQEVILRCVPISNHLYFYWYRQILGQKVEFLVSFYNNEISEKSEIFDDQFSVERPDGSNFTLKIRSTKLEDSAMYFCASTLYSPYEQYFGPGTRLTVT.

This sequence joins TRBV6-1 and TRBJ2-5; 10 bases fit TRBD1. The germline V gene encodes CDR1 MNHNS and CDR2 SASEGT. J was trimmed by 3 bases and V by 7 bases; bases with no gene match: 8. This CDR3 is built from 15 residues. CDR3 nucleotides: TGTGCCAGCACCCGAGGGACAGGGGAAAAAGAGACCCAGTACTTC. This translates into CASTRGTGEKETQYF.

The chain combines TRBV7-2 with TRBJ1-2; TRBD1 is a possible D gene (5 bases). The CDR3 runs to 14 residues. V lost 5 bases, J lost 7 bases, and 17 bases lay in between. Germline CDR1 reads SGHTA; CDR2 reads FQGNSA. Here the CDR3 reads CASSLGPSSGGYTF. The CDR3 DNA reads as TGTGCCAGCAGCCTGGGACCTTCGTCGGGTGGCTACACCTTC.

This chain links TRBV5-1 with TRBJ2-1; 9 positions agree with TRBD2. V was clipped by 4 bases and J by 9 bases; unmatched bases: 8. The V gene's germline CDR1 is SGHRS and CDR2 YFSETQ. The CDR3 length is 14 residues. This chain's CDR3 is CASSVRTSEAEQFF. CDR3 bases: TGCGCCAGCAGCGTCAGGACTAGCGAGGCTGAGCAGTTCTTC.

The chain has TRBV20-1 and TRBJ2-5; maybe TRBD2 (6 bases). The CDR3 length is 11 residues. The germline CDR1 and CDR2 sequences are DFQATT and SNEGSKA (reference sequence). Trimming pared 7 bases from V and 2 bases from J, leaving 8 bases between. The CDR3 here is CSVAGQETQYF. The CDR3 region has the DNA TGCAGTGTGGCGGGGCAAGAGACCCAGTACTTC.

The CDR3 DNA sequence: TGTGCCAGCAGTGAAGGCGGAAACTACGAGCAGTACTTC. Its protein product is CASSEGGNYEQYF. The J gene is TRBJ2-7, the V gene TRBV6-1; D is unresolved. Per germline, CDR1 MNHNS and CDR2 SASEGT. The CDR3 runs to 13 residues. Trimming cost V 1 base and J 3 bases, with 7 bases left between them.

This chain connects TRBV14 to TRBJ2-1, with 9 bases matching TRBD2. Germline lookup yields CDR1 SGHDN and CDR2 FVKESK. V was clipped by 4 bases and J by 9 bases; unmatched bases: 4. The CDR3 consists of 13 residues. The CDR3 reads CASSRSGGVEQFF. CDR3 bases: TGTGCCAGCAGCCGTAGCGGGGGTGTTGAGCAGTTCTTC.

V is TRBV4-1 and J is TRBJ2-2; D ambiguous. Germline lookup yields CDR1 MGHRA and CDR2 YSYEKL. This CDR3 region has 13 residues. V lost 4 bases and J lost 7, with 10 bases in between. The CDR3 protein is CASSPVSGGELFF. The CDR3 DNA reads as TGCGCCAGCAGCCCAGTTTCCGGCGGGGAGCTGTTTTTT.

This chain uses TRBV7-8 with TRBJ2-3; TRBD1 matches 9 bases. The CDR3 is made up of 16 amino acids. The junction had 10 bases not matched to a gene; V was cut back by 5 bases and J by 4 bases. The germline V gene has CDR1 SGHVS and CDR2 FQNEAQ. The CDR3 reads CASSLTGTGKSDTQYF. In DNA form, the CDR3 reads TGTGCCAGCAGCCTAACCGGGACAGGGAAGTCAGATACGCAGTATTTT.

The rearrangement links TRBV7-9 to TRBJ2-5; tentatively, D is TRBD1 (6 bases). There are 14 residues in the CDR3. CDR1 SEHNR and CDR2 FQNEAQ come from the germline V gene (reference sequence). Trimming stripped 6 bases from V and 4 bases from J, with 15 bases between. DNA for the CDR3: TGTGCCAGCAGGGTTTCAGGGGTGGGAGAGACCCAGTACTTC. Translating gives CASRVSGVGETQYF.

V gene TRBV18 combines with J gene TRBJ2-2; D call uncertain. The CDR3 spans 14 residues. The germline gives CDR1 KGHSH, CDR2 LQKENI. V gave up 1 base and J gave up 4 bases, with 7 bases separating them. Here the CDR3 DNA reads TGTGCCAGCTCACCACAGGGAACCACCGGGGAGCTGTTTTTT. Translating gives CASSPQGTTGELFF.

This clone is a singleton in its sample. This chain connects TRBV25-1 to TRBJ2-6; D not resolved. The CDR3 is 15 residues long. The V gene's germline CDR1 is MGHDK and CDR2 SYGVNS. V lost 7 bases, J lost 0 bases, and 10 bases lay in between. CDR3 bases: TGTGCCAGCACGTACCGTGGCTCTGGGGCCAACGTCCTGACTTTC. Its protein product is CASTYRGSGANVLTF. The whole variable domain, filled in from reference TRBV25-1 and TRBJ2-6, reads EADIYQTPRYLVIGTGKKITLECSQTMGHDKMYWYQQDPGMELHLIHYSYGVNSTEKGDLSSESTVSRIRTEHFPLTLESARPSHTSQYLCASTYRGSGANVLTFGAGSRLTVL.

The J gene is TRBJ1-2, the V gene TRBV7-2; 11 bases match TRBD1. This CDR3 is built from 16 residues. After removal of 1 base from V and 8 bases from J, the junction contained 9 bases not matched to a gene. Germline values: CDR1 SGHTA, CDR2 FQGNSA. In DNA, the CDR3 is TGTGCCAGCAGCTTAGGAGTCCGGGACAGGGGGGACGGCTACACCTTC. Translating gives CASSLGVRDRGDGYTF.

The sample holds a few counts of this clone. The CDR3 DNA is TGTGCCAGCGTTGTGGGGGGGCCCCTCTCAGGGGAGCAGTACTTC. Residues: CASVVGGPLSGEQYF. The chain uses TRBV7-9 and TRBJ2-7; TRBD2 might be the D (7 bases). V lost 8 bases and J lost 7, with 24 bases in between. This CDR3 has 15 amino acids. Looked up from germline, CDR1 is SEHNR and CDR2 is FQNEAQ (reference sequence).

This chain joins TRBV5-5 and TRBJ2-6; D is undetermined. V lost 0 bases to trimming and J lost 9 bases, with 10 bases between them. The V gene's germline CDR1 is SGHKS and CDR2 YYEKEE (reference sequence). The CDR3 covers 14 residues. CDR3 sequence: CASSLGELGNVLTF. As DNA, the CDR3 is TGTGCCAGCAGCTTGGGAGAGTTAGGCAACGTCCTGACTTTC.

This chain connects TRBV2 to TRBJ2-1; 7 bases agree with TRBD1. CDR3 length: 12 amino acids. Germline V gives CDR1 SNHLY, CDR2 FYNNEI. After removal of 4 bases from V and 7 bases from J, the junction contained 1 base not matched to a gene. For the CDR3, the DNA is TGTGCCAGCAGTGGGGACAGTAATGAGCAGTTCTTC. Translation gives CASSGDSNEQFF.

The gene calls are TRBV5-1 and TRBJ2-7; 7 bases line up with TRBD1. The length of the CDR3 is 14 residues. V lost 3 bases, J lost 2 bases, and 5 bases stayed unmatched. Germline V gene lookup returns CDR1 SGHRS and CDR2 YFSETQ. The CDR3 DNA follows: TGCGCCAGCAGCTCCGGACAGGCCACCTACGAGCAGTACTTC. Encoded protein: CASSSGQATYEQYF. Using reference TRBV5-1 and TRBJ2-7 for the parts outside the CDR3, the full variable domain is KAGVTQTPRYLIKTRGQQVTLSCSPISGHRSVSWYQQTPGQGLQFLFEYFSETQRNKGNFPGRFSGRQFSNSRSEMNVSTLELGDSALYLCASSSGQATYEQYFGPGTRLTVT.

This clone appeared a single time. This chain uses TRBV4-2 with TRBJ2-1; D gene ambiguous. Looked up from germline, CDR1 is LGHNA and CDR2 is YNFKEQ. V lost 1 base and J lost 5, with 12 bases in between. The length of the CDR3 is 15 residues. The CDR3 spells CASSQGSGGDNEQFF. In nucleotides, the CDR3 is TGTGCCAGCAGCCAAGGCTCGGGCGGTGACAATGAGCAGTTCTTC.

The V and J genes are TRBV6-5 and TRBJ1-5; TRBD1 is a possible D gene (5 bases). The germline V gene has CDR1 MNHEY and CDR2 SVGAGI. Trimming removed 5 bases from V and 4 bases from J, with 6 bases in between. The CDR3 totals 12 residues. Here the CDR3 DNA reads TGTGCCAGCAGTACAGGAAATCAGCCCCAGCATTTT. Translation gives CASSTGNQPQHF.

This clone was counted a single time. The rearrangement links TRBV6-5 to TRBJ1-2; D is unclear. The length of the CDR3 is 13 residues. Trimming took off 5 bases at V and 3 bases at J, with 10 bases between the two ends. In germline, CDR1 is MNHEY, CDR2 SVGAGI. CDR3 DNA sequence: TGTGCCAGCAGTGCCCCCCCTCACTATGGCTACACCTTC. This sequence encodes CASSAPPHYGYTF.